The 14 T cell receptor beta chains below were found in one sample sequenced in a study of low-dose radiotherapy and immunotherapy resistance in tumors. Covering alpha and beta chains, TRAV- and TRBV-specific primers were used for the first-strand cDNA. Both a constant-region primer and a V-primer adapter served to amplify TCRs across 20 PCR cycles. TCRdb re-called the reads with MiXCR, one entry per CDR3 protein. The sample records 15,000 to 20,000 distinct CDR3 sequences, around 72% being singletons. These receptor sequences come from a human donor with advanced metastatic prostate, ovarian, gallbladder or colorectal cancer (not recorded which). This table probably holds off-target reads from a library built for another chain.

The CDR3 sequence: CASSLALSRGSGANVLTF. Here the CDR3 DNA reads TGCGCCAGCAGCTTGGCCCTTAGCAGGGGCTCCGGGGCCAACGTCCTGACTTTC. This chain connects TRBV5-1 to TRBJ2-6; D may be TRBD1 (6 bases). V was trimmed by 0 bases and J by 4 bases, leaving 17 bases between them. The CDR3 contains 18 residues. In germline, CDR1 is SGHRS, CDR2 YFSETQ.

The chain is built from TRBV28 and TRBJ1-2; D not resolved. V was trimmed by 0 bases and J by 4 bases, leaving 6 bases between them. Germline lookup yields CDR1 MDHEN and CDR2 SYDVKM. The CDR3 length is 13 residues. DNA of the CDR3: TGTGCCAGCAGTTTATGGGGCCTCTATGGCTACACCTTC. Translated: CASSLWGLYGYTF.

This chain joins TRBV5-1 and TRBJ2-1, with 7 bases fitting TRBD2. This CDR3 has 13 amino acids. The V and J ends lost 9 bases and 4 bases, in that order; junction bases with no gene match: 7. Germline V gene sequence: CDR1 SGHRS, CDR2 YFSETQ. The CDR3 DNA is TGCGCCACCCAGCGGGACCCTTACAATGAGCAGTTCTTC. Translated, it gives CATQRDPYNEQFF.

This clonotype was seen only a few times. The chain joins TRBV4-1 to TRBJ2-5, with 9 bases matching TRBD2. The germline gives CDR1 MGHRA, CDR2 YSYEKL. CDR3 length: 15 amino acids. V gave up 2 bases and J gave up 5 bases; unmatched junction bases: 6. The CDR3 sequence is CASSQSGTSKETQYF. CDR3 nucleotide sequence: TGCGCCAGCAGCCAATCCGGGACTAGCAAGGAGACCCAGTACTTC.

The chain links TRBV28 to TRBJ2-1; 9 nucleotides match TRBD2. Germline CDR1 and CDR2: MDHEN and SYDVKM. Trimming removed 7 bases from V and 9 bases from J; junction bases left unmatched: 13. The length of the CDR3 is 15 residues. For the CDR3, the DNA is TGTGCCAGCACCCCGGCCCTAGCGGGGTCGGGTGAGCAGTTCTTC. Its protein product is CASTPALAGSGEQFF.

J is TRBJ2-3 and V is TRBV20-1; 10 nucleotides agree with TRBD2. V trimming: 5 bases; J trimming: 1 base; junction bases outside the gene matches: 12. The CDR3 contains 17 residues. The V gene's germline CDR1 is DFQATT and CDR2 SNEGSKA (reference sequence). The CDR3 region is CSAGLRTSGFGTDTQYF. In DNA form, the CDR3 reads TGCAGTGCTGGCCTCCGGACTAGCGGTTTCGGCACAGATACGCAGTATTTT.

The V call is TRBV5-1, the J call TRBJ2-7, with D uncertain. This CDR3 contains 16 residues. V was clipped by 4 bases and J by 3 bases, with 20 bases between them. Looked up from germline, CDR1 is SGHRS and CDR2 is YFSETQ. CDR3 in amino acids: CASSLDPGVPFYEQYF. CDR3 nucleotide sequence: TGCGCCAGCAGCCTGGACCCTGGGGTTCCCTTCTACGAGCAGTACTTC.

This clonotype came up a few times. CDR3 in DNA: TGTGCCTGGAGTGTAGGCGAGGCAGATACGCAGTATTTT. It codes for CAWSVGEADTQYF. The genes are TRBV30 and TRBJ2-3; D is uncertain. The CDR3 consists of 13 residues. Germline V gene lookup returns CDR1 GTSNPN and CDR2 SVGIG (reference sequence). V was clipped by 0 bases and J by 4 bases, with 8 bases between them.

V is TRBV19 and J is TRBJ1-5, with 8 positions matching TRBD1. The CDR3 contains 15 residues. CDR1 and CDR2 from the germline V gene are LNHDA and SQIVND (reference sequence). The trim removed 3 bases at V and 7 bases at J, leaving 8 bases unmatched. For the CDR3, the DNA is TGTGCCAGTAGTATGCGACAGGGGAGATTCCAGCCCCAGCATTTT. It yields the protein CASSMRQGRFQPQHF. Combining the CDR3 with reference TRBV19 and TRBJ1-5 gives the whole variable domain DGGITQSPKYLFRKEGQNVTLSCEQNLNHDAMYWYRQDPGQGLRLIYYSQIVNDFQKGDIAEGYSVSREKKESFPLTVTSAQKNPTAFYLCASSMRQGRFQPQHFGDGTRLSIL.

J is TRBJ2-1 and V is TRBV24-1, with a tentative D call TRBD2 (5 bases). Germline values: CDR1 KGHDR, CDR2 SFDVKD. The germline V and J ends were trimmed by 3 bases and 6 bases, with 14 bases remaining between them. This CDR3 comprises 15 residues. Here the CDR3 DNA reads TGTGCCACCAGTGATCCGGGTCGGGATCGCAATGAGCAGTTCTTC. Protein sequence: CATSDPGRDRNEQFF.

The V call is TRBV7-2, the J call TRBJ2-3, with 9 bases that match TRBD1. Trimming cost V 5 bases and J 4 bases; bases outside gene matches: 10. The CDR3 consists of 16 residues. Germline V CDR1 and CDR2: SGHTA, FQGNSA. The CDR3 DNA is TGTGCCAGCAGCCACTCCGGGACAGGGTGGGCAGATACGCAGTATTTT. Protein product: CASSHSGTGWADTQYF.

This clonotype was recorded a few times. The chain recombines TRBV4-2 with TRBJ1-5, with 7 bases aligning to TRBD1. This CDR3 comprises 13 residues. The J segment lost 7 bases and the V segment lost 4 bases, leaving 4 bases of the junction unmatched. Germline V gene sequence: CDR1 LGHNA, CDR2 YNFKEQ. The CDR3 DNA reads TGTGCCAGCAGCCCCGACAGGGCGCAGCCCCAGCATTTT. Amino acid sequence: CASSPDRAQPQHF.

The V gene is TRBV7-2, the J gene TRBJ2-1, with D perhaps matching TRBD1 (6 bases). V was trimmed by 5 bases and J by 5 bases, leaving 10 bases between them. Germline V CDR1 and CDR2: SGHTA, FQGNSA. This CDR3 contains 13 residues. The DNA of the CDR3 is TGTGCCAGCAGCCGTAACAGGGACAATGAGCAGTTCTTC. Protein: CASSRNRDNEQFF.

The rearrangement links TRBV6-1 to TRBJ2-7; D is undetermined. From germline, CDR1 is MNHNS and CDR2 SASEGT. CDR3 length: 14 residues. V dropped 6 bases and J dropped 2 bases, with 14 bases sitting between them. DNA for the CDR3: TGTGCCAGCAGACATACCGACCCCCCCTACGAGCAGTACTTC. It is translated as CASRHTDPPYEQYF.